These T cell receptor beta chains were read from a single sample in a study of T cell changes during pregnancy in multiple sclerosis. Sequencing was performed with immunoSEQ multiplex PCR; in TCRdb, only in-frame clones are kept and a portion is missing. The sample includes approximately 100,000 clones, around 92% of them seen just once. The specimen was peripheral blood, collected before pregnancy. All receptors derive from a female donor with multiple sclerosis, enrolled in a pregnancy study. Both conserved end residues are trimmed from each CDR3.

V	J	CDR3
TRBV9	TRBJ1-3	ASGGTGSGNTIY
TRBV15	TRBJ2-7	ATSNNPYEQY
TRBV27	TRBJ2-7	ASSIWRGSSYEQY
TRBV25-1	TRBJ1-2	ASSESRGGDYGYT
TRBV4-1	TRBJ2-1	ASTRLAGYNEQF
TRBV18	TRBJ2-1	ASSPDRYNEQF
TRBV6-6	TRBJ1-1	ASRRQENTEAF
TRBV5-6	TRBJ2-2	ASSFPAGVSTGELF
TRBV27	TRBJ1-1	ASSQRGTGGGGGTEAF
TRBV2	TRBJ2-2	ASSAGRVGTGELF
TRBV7-3	TRBJ2-1	ASSSQGLGLGEQF
TRBV2	TRBJ1-1	ASTTAWEAF
TRBV11-2	TRBJ2-7	ASSRLQGALDEQY
TRBV13	TRBJ2-7	ASSNRDSSYEQY
TRBV28	TRBJ1-3	ASSHRTEVNTIY
TRBV4-1	TRBJ1-2	ASSQDQGTNYGYT
TRBV7-9	TRBJ1-2	ASSSYRGDYGYT
TRBV7-2	TRBJ1-1	ASSLLPTEAF
TRBV18	TRBJ2-2	ASSPLGSGRVTGELF
TRBV11-3	TRBJ2-1	ASSSGGTSGNEQF
TRBV7-3	TRBJ2-5	ASSGGGDQY
TRBV10-2	TRBJ2-1	ASSEITGEQF
TRBV7-9	TRBJ1-1	ASFRQANTEAF
TRBV7-6	TRBJ1-3	ASSLALRGPYSGNTIY
TRBV6-1	TRBJ2-7	ASSAGLLSYEQY
TRBV10-3	TRBJ2-7	AISDPAARGSYEQY
TRBV19	TRBJ1-2	ASSNQGYGYT
TRBV7-8	TRBJ1-1	ASSSPRLDRDRALAAF
TRBV11-2	TRBJ2-5	ASSLATSGYQETQY
TRBV29-1	TRBJ2-1	SVEGGSGFYNEQF
TRBV2	TRBJ1-2	ASTPQGYGYT
TRBV7-9	TRBJ1-1	ASSLDKEAF
TRBV19	TRBJ1-1	ASSPDRGRRTEAF
TRBV7-9	TRBJ1-1	ASSPPGGTEAF
TRBV7-6	TRBJ2-1	ASRSGLAGGDEQF